This TCR beta chain was sequenced in a study of graft-versus-host responses after intestinal transplantation (dated by TCRdb to the early 2020s). For the study in its entirety: The transplants that recipients received were multivisceral, liver-intestinal, or isolated intestinal. All recipients received anti-thymocyte globulin induction followed by maintenance tacrolimus and steroids for approximately 3 years. Alloreactive clones were identified by sequencing pre-transplant mixed lymphocyte reaction products and comparing these products with unstimulated pre-transplant donor and recipient T cells. Rather than going through the commercial service, samples from a few later patients were sequenced in-house on an Illumina MiSeq and processed with MiXCR. A peak of at least 4% donor T cells among recipient peripheral blood mononuclear cells was the definition used for donor T cell macrochimerism. Of the roughly 24 intestinal transplant recipients enrolled in the cohort, one of whom was a retransplant, 3 patients without pretransplant specimens were excluded. After intestinal transplantation, graft-versus-host and host-versus-graft alloreactive T cell clones were followed in the graft, circulation and bone marrow using bulk TCR-beta CDR3 sequencing.

Library preparation used the immunoSEQ multiplex PCR assay. In most patients, genomic DNA was isolated using the Qiagen DNeasy Blood and Tissue Kit and sent frozen to Adaptive Biotechnologies for TCR sequencing. For most patients, high-throughput TCR-beta CDR3 sequencing of genomic DNA was performed by Adaptive Biotechnologies. As for how the authors treated the data: Adaptive's ImmunoSEQ software supplied the TCR sequencing data for around 19 patients, while MiXCR and VDJtools were used to process a few other patients. To correct CD4 versus CD8 sorting errors, sequences present in both subsets at a frequency ratio below 5:1 were removed. CDR3 nucleotide sequences shared between donor and recipient were removed because their origin could not be assigned. To be classed as alloreactive, a clone needed at least 2-fold expansion over unstimulated cells and a minimum CFSE-low frequency of 0.002% (template counts) or 0.001% (read counts). A clone was considered mappable if detected in the sequenced pre-transplant spleen, lymph node, or MLR CFSE-low populations of the donor or recipient. The cumulative frequency of alloreactive clones was calculated as a percentage of all sequences, weighted by copy number. Not all clones reach the TCRdb copy of this immuneACCESS table, which keeps in-frame sequences only. Checked studies attribute under half of the gap to unresolved V genes and leave the rest unexplained. V and J calls and clone size are given by that table; D and trimming were obtained from the DNA. The sample records under 75,000 clones, around 90% of which are singletons. About 4.3% of the sample rests with the top ten.

Measured from the cysteine to the phenylalanine, the CDR3 is 15 residues long. Kept here is only the CDR3 DNA, which spans 45 bases and is read in frame from base 1. V loses 5 bases at its end and J loses 6 bases; junction bases beyond the gene matches: 9. CDR1 and CDR2 are drawn from the germline V gene: SGHAT, FQNNGV. Summary of the overall study and its limitations: Early after transplant, declines in HvG clones were associated with peak levels of circulating GvH clones. The conclusions were limited by the relatively low number and heterogeneity of the intestinal transplant patients. GvH clones turned up in recipient bone marrow, with some appearing earlier in ileal mucosa or blood, a pattern consistent with an intestinal mucosal origin. High GvH to HvG T cell clonal ratios were observed in the allografts of patients with donor T cell macrochimerism.

Concerning this clone: Its antigen specificity is not known. No base quality values were provided; no much bigger clone lies one nucleotide off.

The time point label for this specimen denotes: cells obtained before transplantation from donor or recipient. CD3+CD4+ and CD3+CD8+ populations were FACS-sorted from unstimulated pre-transplant donor and recipient cells taken from spleen or lymph nodes. Recombination connected TRBV11-2 to TRBJ2-2; 7 nucleotides in the junction match TRBD2. This receptor was identified in a human donor who was the organ donor for an intestinal transplant. This specimen was unstimulated CD8+ T cells sorted from spleen or lymph node cells, taken before transplant. The bases are TGTGCCAGCAGCCGAACTAGCGAGGTTGCCGGGGAGCTGTTTTTT. It translates to CASSRTSEVAGELFF. When the CDR3 is completed using the reference TRBV11-2 and TRBJ2-2 genes on either side, the full variable domain is EAGVAQSPRYKIIEKRQSVAFWCNPISGHATLYWYQQILGQGPKLLIQFQNNGVVDDSQLPKDRFSAERLKGVDSTLKIQPAKLEDSAVYLCASSRTSEVAGELFFGEGSRLTVL.